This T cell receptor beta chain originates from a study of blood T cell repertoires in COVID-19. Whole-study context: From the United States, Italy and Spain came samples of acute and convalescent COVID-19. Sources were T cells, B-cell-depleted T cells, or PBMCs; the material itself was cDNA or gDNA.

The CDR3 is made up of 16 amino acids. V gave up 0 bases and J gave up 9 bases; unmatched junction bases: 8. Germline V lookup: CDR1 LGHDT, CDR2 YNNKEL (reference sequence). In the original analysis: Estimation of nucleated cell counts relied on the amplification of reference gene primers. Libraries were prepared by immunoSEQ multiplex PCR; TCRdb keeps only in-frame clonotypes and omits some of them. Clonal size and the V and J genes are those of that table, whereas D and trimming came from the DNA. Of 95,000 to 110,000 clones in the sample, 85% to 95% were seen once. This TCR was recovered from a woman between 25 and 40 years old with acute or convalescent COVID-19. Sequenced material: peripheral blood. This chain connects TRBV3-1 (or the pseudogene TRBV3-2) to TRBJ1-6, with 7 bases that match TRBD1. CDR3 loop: CASSQERGRGISPLHF. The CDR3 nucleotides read TGTGCCAGCAGCCAAGAGAGAGGCAGGGGGATTTCACCCCTCCACTTT.